This TCR beta chain was recovered during a study of human T cells and chemical hapten exposure. Study background: Diphenylcyclopropenone doses were given weekly to the scalps of patients across the approximately 24-week study. Study-level points and caveats: Each of the donors had alopecia, so their immune responses may not resemble those of healthy people.

Time point here: pre-sensitization, week 0. Treatment noted: therapeutic diphenylcyclopropenone sensitization with weekly scalp DPC. Individual cDNA molecules (in the library) carried attached unique molecular identifiers. Methods used by the authors: With a range of 23,224 to 690,600, the median per sample was 95,638 TCRs. In TCRdb, the RACE reads were re-called with MiXCR into one record per CDR3 protein. TCRdb assigned the V and J calls; the authors' analysis was not used. This table has 80,000 to 100,000 distinct CDR3 sequences, 8% to 10% appearing once. This clonotype was recorded a few times. Its antigen remains unknown. This receptor was taken from a woman in her thirties or forties with alopecia areata. Some clones in this sample may be carry-over from other donors' samples. The sequenced sample was whole blood, obtained in connection with sensitization to the hapten diphenylcyclopropenone (DPC).

Written as DNA, the CDR3 is TGTGCCAGCAGCTCCAAATATGGCTACACCTTC. Its translation is CASSSKYGYTF. The chain combines TRBV7-9 with TRBJ1-2; D gene uncertain. In germline, CDR1 is SEHNR, CDR2 FQNEAQ (reference sequence). Trimming pared 4 bases from V and 5 bases from J, leaving 5 bases between. This CDR3 region has 11 residues.